The clone carrying this T cell receptor beta chain has ten or more counts. The target antigen is unknown. The sample is drawn from a study of T cell repertoires in cytomegalovirus infection. About the research overall: Public signatures in TCR beta pointed to CMV infection and matching HLA type. Study conclusions and caveats: Of the TCR beta families, the public ones yielded a cumulative frequency that identified carriers of CMV plus the relevant HLA. The ex vivo response was dominated by HLA-C-restricted CMV-specific TCR beta clonotypes.

TCRdb recomputed calls from the reads with MiXCR, one row per CDR3 protein. The profile covers roughly 500,000 distinct CDR3 sequences, with approximately 10% appearing a single time and roughly a tenth taken by the ten largest. Germline-derived CDR1 and CDR2 are SGHVS and FNYEAQ. V lost 6 bases to trimming and J lost 0 bases, with 12 bases between them. The CDR3 length is 16 residues. The gene calls are TRBV7-6 and TRBJ2-6; unclear D gene. The source material was PBMCs. The clonotype comes from a human donor in good health (CMV status not recorded). Some clones in this sample may be carry-over from other donors' samples. This CDR3 reads CASRSSMGSGANVLTF. The CDR3 DNA follows: TGTGCCAGCAGATCCAGCATGGGCTCTGGGGCCAACGTCCTGACTTTC. The whole variable domain, remainder taken from reference TRBV7-6 and TRBJ2-6, is GAGVSQSPRYKVTKRGQDVALRCDPISGHVSLYWYRQALGQGPEFLTYFNYEAQQDKSGLPNDRFSAERPEGSISTLTIQRTEQRDSAMYRCASRSSMGSGANVLTFGAGSRLTVL.